The 24 T cell receptor beta chains listed next were all sequenced from one sample in a study of CD8 T cells in ankylosing spondylitis. Broader study findings: A motif in TCR beta, a set of roughly 8 highly homologous variants, appeared characteristic of ankylosing spondylitis blood.

A single record per CDR3 protein comes from TCRdb applying MiXCR to the 5' RACE reads. The sample consists of approximately 440,000 distinct CDR3 sequences, about a sixth of them appearing once. These receptors' antigens are unknown. The sample consisted of blood, either unsorted or a sorted T cell fraction (not recorded which). These receptors were obtained from a male donor with ankylosing spondylitis.

The gene calls are TRBV18 and TRBJ2-5, with 10 bases lining up with TRBD1. This CDR3 is built from 15 residues. Germline values: CDR1 KGHSH, CDR2 LQKENI. The junction had 3 bases not matched to a gene; V was cut back by 5 bases and J by 0 bases. The CDR3 DNA follows: TGTGCCAGCTCAAAGGACAGGGGGAACCAAGAGACCCAGTACTTC. Its protein is CASSKDRGNQETQYF.

V usage is TRBV3-1 and J usage is TRBJ2-5; tentative D call: TRBD1 (6 bases). The CDR3 spans 14 residues. Trimming removed 0 bases at V and 7 bases at J, with 12 bases between. CDR1 LGHDT and CDR2 YNNKEL come from the germline V gene (reference sequence). The CDR3 DNA reads TGTGCCAGCAGCCAAGAAGGCAGGGGAAGGACCCAGTACTTC. Its translation: CASSQEGRGRTQYF.

This clonotype was observed a few times. The CDR3 region has the DNA TGTGCCAGCAGCCGTCGGGGGCACCCGAACTATGGCTACACCTTC. Translating it yields CASSRRGHPNYGYTF. This chain links TRBV3-1 with TRBJ1-2; D is perhaps TRBD1 (6 bases). The CDR3 consists of 15 residues. Germline loops: CDR1 LGHDT, CDR2 YNNKEL (reference sequence). The germline V and J ends were trimmed by 4 bases and 2 bases, with 14 bases remaining between them. Full variable domain (remainder filled in from reference TRBV3-1 and TRBJ1-2): DTAVSQTPKYLVTQMGNDKSIKCEQNLGHDTMYWYKQDSKKFLKIMFSYNNKELIINETVPNRFSPKSPDKAHLNLHINSLELGDSAVYFCASSRRGHPNYGYTFGSGTRLTVV.

In this sample, this clonotype turned up a few times. The gene calls are TRBV5-5 and TRBJ2-1; TRBD2 agrees at 10 bases. V lost 0 bases and J lost 3; bases outside the gene matches: 3. Germline V gives CDR1 SGHKS, CDR2 YYEKEE (reference sequence). The CDR3 covers 16 residues. The CDR3 sequence: CASSLVRTSGYNEQFF. CDR3 nucleotide sequence: TGTGCCAGCAGCTTGGTAAGGACTAGCGGCTACAATGAGCAGTTCTTC.

This clonotype came up many times. The V gene is TRBV5-4, the J gene TRBJ1-1; TRBD1 agrees at 10 bases. Per the germline V gene, CDR1 is SGHNT and CDR2 is YYREEE (reference sequence). The CDR3 consists of 15 residues. V was pared by 6 bases and J by 3 bases, with 8 bases of the junction left unmatched. Written as DNA, the CDR3 is TGTGCCAGCAACCTCCCCGGGACAGGGGACACTGAAGCTTTCTTT. Translating it yields CASNLPGTGDTEAFF.

The chain combines TRBV3-1 with TRBJ2-2; a weak D match, TRBD2 (6 bases). This CDR3 has 14 amino acids. CDR1 LGHDT and CDR2 YNNKEL come from the germline V gene (reference sequence). V was trimmed by 5 bases and J by 8 bases, leaving 15 bases between them. The CDR3 DNA sequence: TGTGCCAGCAGCATCAAGCGGGCTGGAGGGGAGCTGTTTTTT. Amino acids: CASSIKRAGGELFF.

There are a few counts of this clonotype. The chain uses TRBV24-1 and TRBJ2-3; no firm D call. The length of the CDR3 is 13 residues. Germline V gene sequence: CDR1 KGHDR, CDR2 SFDVKD. V dropped 1 base and J dropped 0 bases, with 1 base sitting between them. CDR3 sequence: CATSDFSTDTQYF. As DNA, the CDR3 is TGTGCCACCAGTGATTTTAGCACAGATACGCAGTATTTT.

This chain links TRBV10-3 with TRBJ1-1, with D maybe TRBD1 (5 bases). The CDR3 totals 14 residues. Germline V gene lookup returns CDR1 ENHRY and CDR2 SYGVKD. Deletions cut 0 bases from V and 4 bases from J, with 9 bases between. This CDR3 is CAISESGETTEAFF. CDR3 DNA sequence: TGTGCCATCAGTGAGTCAGGGGAGACCACTGAAGCTTTCTTT.

In its sample, this clonotype was seen a few times. The V gene is TRBV6-2 or TRBV6-3, the J gene TRBJ1-5; TRBD1 agrees at 10 bases. The germline gives CDR1 MNHEY, CDR2 SVGEGT. The ends lost 6 bases at V and 4 bases at J; junction bases unmatched: 6. This CDR3 comprises 15 residues. CDR3 DNA sequence: TGTGCCAGCAGGACGACAGGGGGCTGGAATCAGCCCCAGCATTTT. Translation gives CASRTTGGWNQPQHF.

This clonotype was recorded at least ten times. The rearrangement uses TRBV5-1 and TRBJ2-2; 10 positions match TRBD1. The CDR3 runs to 14 residues. Per germline, CDR1 SGHRS and CDR2 YFSETQ. V lost 4 bases and J lost 5; bases outside the gene matches: 2. In DNA form, the CDR3 reads TGCGCCAGCAGCATGGACAGGGGGACCGGGGAGCTGTTTTTT. Translation: CASSMDRGTGELFF.

The CDR3 protein is CASSLGVGSAKNIQYF. The CDR3 DNA reads TGCGCCAGCAGCTTGGGGGTCGGGAGCGCCAAAAACATTCAGTACTTC. This chain joins TRBV5-1 and TRBJ2-4, with a possible D match to TRBD2 (6 bases). The germline CDR1 and CDR2 sequences are SGHRS and YFSETQ. The ends were cut back, 0 bases at V and 1 base at J, with 11 bases in the middle. This CDR3 has 16 residues.

This clonotype turned up a few times. This chain joins TRBV6-1 and TRBJ1-5; D uncertain. CDR1 and CDR2 from the germline V gene are MNHNS and SASEGT. CDR3 length: 15 residues. V shed 5 bases and J shed 0 bases, with 11 bases lying between them. CDR3 coding DNA: TGTGCCAGCAGTCCCGGAGTCAATAGCAATCAGCCCCAGCATTTT. Amino acids: CASSPGVNSNQPQHF.

This clonotype was observed a handful of times. This chain joins TRBV27 and TRBJ2-7; possibly TRBD1 or TRBD2 for D (5 bases each). The CDR3 has 15 residues. Germline V gene data show CDR1 as MNHEY and CDR2 as SMNVEV (reference sequence). Trimming stripped 5 bases from V and 9 bases from J, with 23 bases between. The CDR3 DNA is TGTGCCAGCAGTAAAACCCGGGACCCCCCTGGAATGCAGTACTTC. It specifies CASSKTRDPPGMQYF.

The gene calls are TRBV2 and TRBJ1-6; no definite D call. This CDR3 is 14 amino acids long. V was pared by 2 bases and J by 11 bases, with 13 bases between. Germline CDR1 reads SNHLY; CDR2 reads FYNNEI. This CDR3 is CASSENGSGAPLHF. In DNA form, the CDR3 reads TGTGCCAGCAGTGAAAATGGGAGTGGGGCACCCCTCCACTTT.

This clonotype turned up a few times. CDR3 DNA: TGTGCCACCAGTGATACCGGGACAGGCGGGGAGCTGTTTTTT. Its protein product is CATSDTGTGGELFF. The chain uses TRBV24-1 and TRBJ2-2; 8 bases are shared with TRBD1. Germline assignment: CDR1 KGHDR and CDR2 SFDVKD. The CDR3 has 14 amino acids. After removal of 3 bases from V and 7 bases from J, the junction contained 3 bases not matched to a gene.

This clonotype was counted at least ten times. The chain joins TRBV4-2 to TRBJ2-3, with TRBD2 matching 8 bases. Germline V lookup: CDR1 LGHNA, CDR2 YNFKEQ. After removal of 4 bases from V and 4 bases from J, the junction contained 4 bases not matched to a gene. The CDR3 runs to 14 residues. The CDR3 here is CASSPGLAPDTQYF. The CDR3 region has the DNA TGTGCCAGCAGCCCCGGACTAGCCCCAGATACGCAGTATTTT.

This clonotype was counted between two and nine times. The V and J genes are TRBV7-8 and TRBJ1-6; 11 nucleotides agree with TRBD1. This CDR3 is 15 amino acids long. Germline CDR1 reads SGHVS; CDR2 reads FQNEAQ. Trimming cost V 3 bases and J 10 bases; bases outside gene matches: 5. The CDR3 here is CASSLRTGGDSPLHF. The CDR3 nucleotides read TGTGCCAGCAGCTTGAGGACAGGGGGCGACTCACCCCTCCACTTT. The whole variable domain, remainder taken from reference TRBV7-8 and TRBJ1-6, is GAGVSQSPRYKVAKRGQDVALRCDPISGHVSLFWYQQALGQGPEFLTYFQNEAQLDKSGLPSDRFFAERPEGSVSTLKIQRTQQEDSAVYLCASSLRTGGDSPLHFGNGTRLTVT.

This clonotype has only a few counts. The chain employs TRBV18 and TRBJ2-1, with 7 bases lining up with TRBD1. This CDR3 spans 12 amino acids. The V segment lost 3 bases and the J segment 11 bases; nucleotides outside the gene matches: 4. Germline V gene lookup returns CDR1 KGHSH and CDR2 LQKENI. The CDR3, as DNA: TGTGCCAGCTCACCTTGGGACAGCCAGCAGTTCTTC. It is translated as CASSPWDSQQFF. Full variable domain (remainder filled in from reference TRBV18 and TRBJ2-1): NAGVMQNPRHLVRRRGQEARLRCSPMKGHSHVYWYRQLPEEGLKFMVYLQKENIIDESGMPKERFSAEFPKEGPSILRIQQVVRGDSAAYFCASSPWDSQQFFGPGTRLTVL.

The chain carries TRBV3-1 and TRBJ1-2; 11 nucleotides line up with TRBD1. V was pared by 4 bases and J by 8 bases, with 0 bases of the junction left unmatched. The CDR3 loop spans 12 amino acids. Germline assignment: CDR1 LGHDT and CDR2 YNNKEL (reference sequence). CDR3 protein: CASSRTGGGYTF. CDR3 in DNA: TGTGCCAGCAGCCGGACAGGGGGCGGCTACACCTTC.

This clonotype appeared a few times. The genes are TRBV20-1 and TRBJ2-7; 8 bases map to TRBD2. The CDR3 is 14 amino acids. With V trimmed by 4 bases and J by 2 bases, 7 bases remained unmatched. Germline loops: CDR1 DFQATT, CDR2 SNEGSKA (reference sequence). The CDR3 DNA reads TGCAGTGCTACTTTAGCGGGAATACCCTACGAGCAGTACTTC. It yields the protein CSATLAGIPYEQYF.

This clonotype was recorded a few times. The chain employs TRBV12-3 or TRBV12-4 and TRBJ2-3; D not resolved. Trimming cost V 5 bases and J 3 bases, with 15 bases left between them. The CDR3 extends over 15 amino acids. In DNA form, the CDR3 reads TGTGCCAGCAGTCCCGGGCCGTATCGGACAGATACGCAGTATTTT. Its protein is CASSPGPYRTDTQYF.

The sample holds a few counts of this clonotype. The rearrangement uses TRBV18 and TRBJ2-7; either TRBD1 or TRBD2 may fit D (5 bases each). This CDR3 region has 15 residues. From germline, CDR1 is KGHSH and CDR2 LQKENI. The V end was cut by 0 bases, the J end by 2 bases, with 11 bases between. The CDR3 region has the DNA TGTGCCAGCTCACCACCCGGGACCATACCCTACGAGCAGTACTTC. Its translation is CASSPPGTIPYEQYF.

The genes are TRBV28 and TRBJ1-2, with TRBD1 as a possible D gene (5 bases). Germline V gives CDR1 MDHEN, CDR2 SYDVKM. CDR3 length: 13 residues. The ends were cut back, 7 bases at V and 12 bases at J, with 21 bases in the middle. The CDR3 nucleotides are TGTGCCAGCACCAGCCGCTTGCTGTTGGGGGACACCTTC. This sequence encodes CASTSRLLLGDTF.

This clonotype was seen repeatedly, ten times or more. The rearrangement links TRBV10-3 to TRBJ1-1; D call uncertain. Germline loops: CDR1 ENHRY, CDR2 SYGVKD. This CDR3 spans 12 amino acids. V was pared by 8 bases and J by 4 bases, with 11 bases between. For the CDR3, the DNA is TGTGCCATCGCGGAGAGATTCACTGAAGCTTTCTTT. This encodes CAIAERFTEAFF.